This T cell receptor beta chain stems from a study of post-analysis software for immune sequencing data. This clonotype has more than one count but fewer than ten. No antigen is known for it. J gave up 4 bases and V 7 bases, and 10 bases lay outside the gene matches. The CDR3 consists of 15 residues. Study conclusions and caveats: The normalized Chao1 diversity of multiple sclerosis patients was significantly lower than that of controls. In patients, TRBV5-6, TRBV5-1 and TRBV20-1 belonged to five or six TRBV segments found more frequently than in controls. Clustering by F measure revealed strong co-clustering among samples prepared together in one batch.

cDNA libraries of TCR beta carried unique molecular identifiers. In TCRdb, the PCR reads were re-called with MiXCR into one record per CDR3 protein. The table has about 460,000 distinct CDR3 sequences, under 55% seen once. V usage is TRBV12-3 or TRBV12-4 and J usage is TRBJ2-1; 7 bases are shared with TRBD2. The sequence derives from a girl under 18 with multiple sclerosis. The sequencing input was blood. CDR3 coding DNA: TGTGCCAGCACCCAATCGACTAGCAGATACAATGAGCAGTTCTTC. Translating it yields CASTQSTSRYNEQFF.